This is a list of T cell receptor beta chains from one sample in a study of T-cell reconstitution after alpha-beta-depleted transplantation in children. TCRdb re-called the PCR reads with MiXCR, one entry per CDR3 protein. The table lists a few hundred thousand distinct CDR3 sequences, 9% to 12% of them singletons. This material consisted of PBMCs from the stem cell graft donor, taken from the stem cell graft. These receptors were obtained from a human donor who donated a stem cell graft to a child with acute lymphoblastic leukemia. Both conserved end residues are part of each CDR3. The D gene is left open where the match is weak. Only part of the rows carry a size: once, few, many, or a class if the clone is expanded.

J gene: TRBJ1-1; V gene: TRBV27; clone size: NA; D gene: NA; CDR3 protein: CASGGGTEAFF; CDR3 DNA: TGTGCCAGCGGCGGGGGCACTGAAGCTTTCTTT
J gene: TRBJ1-1; V gene: TRBV4-1; clone size: NA; D gene: NA; CDR3 protein: CASSQDYWAMNTEAFF; CDR3 DNA: TGCGCCAGCAGCCAAGATTATTGGGCCATGAACACTGAAGCTTTCTTT
J gene: TRBJ2-2; V gene: TRBV3-1; clone size: NA; D gene: NA; CDR3 protein: CASSQSTPSTGELFF; CDR3 DNA: TGTGCCAGCAGCCAAAGTACTCCGAGCACCGGGGAGCTGTTTTTT
J gene: TRBJ2-7; V gene: TRBV12-3/TRBV12-4; clone size: few; D gene: NA; CDR3 protein: CASSLKLGDYEQYF; CDR3 DNA: TGTGCCAGCAGCCTCAAACTAGGGGACTACGAGCAGTACTTC
J gene: TRBJ2-5; V gene: TRBV7-9; clone size: few; D gene: NA; CDR3 protein: CASSPSEQETQYF; CDR3 DNA: TGTGCCAGCAGCCCGAGCGAACAAGAGACCCAGTACTTC
J gene: TRBJ2-7; V gene: TRBV29-1; clone size: many; D gene: TRBD2; CDR3 protein: CSVMSHRGDEQYF; CDR3 DNA: TGCAGCGTTATGTCACACCGGGGGGACGAGCAGTACTTC
J gene: TRBJ2-1; V gene: TRBV6-1; clone size: few; D gene: TRBD2; CDR3 protein: CASSLPSGRANEQFF; CDR3 DNA: TGTGCCAGCAGCCTCCCGAGCGGGAGGGCGAACGAGCAGTTCTTC
J gene: TRBJ2-1; V gene: TRBV24-1; clone size: many; D gene: TRBD2; CDR3 protein: CATSDPRGNYNEQFF; CDR3 DNA: TGTGCCACCAGTGATCCGCGGGGGAACTACAATGAGCAGTTCTTC
J gene: TRBJ2-3; V gene: TRBV20-1; clone size: few; D gene: NA; CDR3 protein: CSASRPSFTDTQYF; CDR3 DNA: TGCAGTGCTAGCCGCCCCTCATTCACAGATACGCAGTATTTT
J gene: TRBJ2-3; V gene: TRBV5-6; clone size: NA; D gene: TRBD1; CDR3 protein: CASSLVARTGDRREYF; CDR3 DNA: TGTGCCAGCAGCTTGGTAGCCAGGACAGGGGATCGCCGCGAGTATTTT
J gene: TRBJ2-7; V gene: TRBV5-1; clone size: many; D gene: TRBD2; CDR3 protein: CASSLVAGGEQYF; CDR3 DNA: TGCGCCAGCAGCTTGGTGGCGGGAGGCGAGCAGTACTTC
J gene: TRBJ2-7; V gene: TRBV6-5; clone size: few; D gene: NA; CDR3 protein: CASSLIQPGQLKSYEQYF; CDR3 DNA: TGTGCCAGCAGTTTAATTCAGCCGGGCCAATTAAAATCTTACGAGCAGTACTTC
J gene: TRBJ2-6; V gene: TRBV10-3; clone size: many; D gene: TRBD1; CDR3 protein: CATRGLSSGANVLTF; CDR3 DNA: TGTGCAACTAGGGGGCTCTCGTCTGGGGCCAACGTCCTGACTTTC
J gene: TRBJ2-2; V gene: TRBV6-5; clone size: NA; D gene: TRBD1; CDR3 protein: CASSTLGQGANTGELFF; CDR3 DNA: TGTGCCAGCAGTACTCTGGGACAGGGGGCGAACACCGGGGAGCTGTTTTTT
J gene: TRBJ2-1; V gene: TRBV6-2/TRBV6-3; clone size: few; D gene: NA; CDR3 protein: CASSPWGIADVYNEQFF; CDR3 DNA: TGTGCCAGCAGCCCCTGGGGGATAGCGGATGTTTACAATGAGCAGTTCTTC
J gene: TRBJ2-5; V gene: TRBV4-1; clone size: NA; D gene: NA; CDR3 protein: CASSHGRHLEETQYF; CDR3 DNA: TGCGCCAGCAGCCATGGCAGACACCTGGAGGAGACCCAGTACTTC
J gene: TRBJ2-3; V gene: TRBV20-1; clone size: few; D gene: TRBD1; CDR3 protein: CSARDGTGDTQYF; CDR3 DNA: TGCAGTGCTAGAGACGGGACAGGAGATACGCAGTATTTT
J gene: TRBJ1-1; V gene: TRBV7-8; clone size: NA; D gene: NA; CDR3 protein: CASSLERALTEAFF; CDR3 DNA: TGTGCCAGCAGCTTAGAGAGGGCTTTGACAGAAGCTTTCTTT
J gene: TRBJ2-7; V gene: TRBV7-9; clone size: NA; D gene: NA; CDR3 protein: CASSPSLDPEQYF; CDR3 DNA: TGTGCCAGCAGCCCTAGTCTTGACCCCGAGCAGTACTTC
J gene: TRBJ2-3; V gene: TRBV5-1; clone size: many; D gene: NA; CDR3 protein: CASSPSGFTDTQYF; CDR3 DNA: TGCGCCAGCAGCCCTTCCGGCTTCACAGATACGCAGTATTTT
J gene: TRBJ2-1; V gene: TRBV28; clone size: NA; D gene: NA; CDR3 protein: CASRPSGNSYNEQFF; CDR3 DNA: TGTGCCAGCAGACCGAGCGGAAACTCCTACAATGAGCAGTTCTTC
J gene: TRBJ2-3; V gene: TRBV5-1; clone size: few; D gene: TRBD2; CDR3 protein: CASSFGLAGGALNTDTQYF; CDR3 DNA: TGCGCCAGCAGCTTTGGACTAGCGGGAGGAGCTTTGAACACAGATACGCAGTATTTT
J gene: TRBJ2-5; V gene: TRBV7-9; clone size: few; D gene: NA; CDR3 protein: CASTAQETQYF; CDR3 DNA: TGTGCTTCCACGGCCCAAGAGACCCAGTACTTC
J gene: TRBJ2-5; V gene: TRBV5-1; clone size: NA; D gene: NA; CDR3 protein: CASSSTAQTSQETQYF; CDR3 DNA: TGCGCCAGCAGCTCGACGGCTCAAACTAGCCAAGAGACCCAGTACTTC
J gene: TRBJ2-1; V gene: TRBV9; clone size: NA; D gene: NA; CDR3 protein: CASSVLSNGQGLNEQFF; CDR3 DNA: TGTGCCAGCAGCGTACTTAGCAACGGGCAAGGGTTGAATGAGCAGTTCTTC
J gene: TRBJ2-7; V gene: TRBV29-1; clone size: few; D gene: TRBD2; CDR3 protein: CSVEAGGLNEQYF; CDR3 DNA: TGCAGCGTTGAAGCGGGAGGATTGAACGAGCAGTACTTC
J gene: TRBJ2-2; V gene: TRBV27; clone size: NA; D gene: TRBD2; CDR3 protein: CASSCETSGRRNTGELFF; CDR3 DNA: TGTGCCAGCAGTTGTGAGACTAGCGGCCGCAGGAACACCGGGGAGCTGTTTTTT
J gene: TRBJ1-5; V gene: TRBV28; clone size: NA; D gene: NA; CDR3 protein: CASTQGGQPQHF; CDR3 DNA: TGTGCCAGCACCCAGGGAGGGCAGCCCCAGCATTTT
J gene: TRBJ2-2; V gene: TRBV28; clone size: many; D gene: TRBD2; CDR3 protein: CASRSLAGKRDTGELFF; CDR3 DNA: TGTGCCAGCAGGAGTCTAGCGGGAAAAAGGGACACCGGGGAGCTGTTTTTT
J gene: TRBJ2-1; V gene: TRBV4-1; clone size: few; D gene: TRBD2; CDR3 protein: CASSQADGGRTSSYNEQFF; CDR3 DNA: TGCGCCAGCAGCCAAGCGGATGGCGGGAGGACCAGCTCCTACAATGAGCAGTTCTTC
J gene: TRBJ1-5; V gene: TRBV4-1; clone size: NA; D gene: NA; CDR3 protein: CASSQDTGAGQPQHF; CDR3 DNA: TGCGCCAGCAGCCAAGATACGGGAGCAGGTCAGCCCCAGCATTTT
J gene: TRBJ1-2; V gene: TRBV4-2; clone size: few; D gene: NA; CDR3 protein: CASSQEGSRARGGYTF; CDR3 DNA: TGTGCCAGCAGCCAAGAGGGTTCACGAGCCAGGGGCGGCTACACCTTC
J gene: TRBJ2-3; V gene: TRBV27; clone size: NA; D gene: NA; CDR3 protein: CASSSDFPDTQYF; CDR3 DNA: TGTGCCAGCAGTTCGGACTTCCCGGATACGCAGTATTTT
J gene: TRBJ2-1; V gene: TRBV5-1; clone size: NA; D gene: TRBD1; CDR3 protein: CASSGTGSRVNNEQFF; CDR3 DNA: TGCGCCAGCAGCGGGACAGGTTCCCGCGTCAACAATGAGCAGTTCTTC
J gene: TRBJ2-6; V gene: TRBV10-3; clone size: NA; D gene: TRBD1; CDR3 protein: CAITDRDRGDSGANVLTF; CDR3 DNA: TGTGCCATCACTGATAGGGACAGGGGCGACTCTGGGGCCAACGTCCTGACTTTC
J gene: TRBJ2-3; V gene: TRBV30; clone size: NA; D gene: TRBD2; CDR3 protein: CAWNVAGGSDTQYF; CDR3 DNA: TGTGCCTGGAACGTAGCGGGAGGTTCAGATACGCAGTATTTT
J gene: TRBJ1-4; V gene: TRBV20-1; clone size: few; D gene: TRBD1; CDR3 protein: CSARHDRGLEKLFF; CDR3 DNA: TGCAGTGCTAGACATGACAGGGGGCTTGAAAAACTGTTTTTT
J gene: TRBJ1-2; V gene: TRBV4-1; clone size: NA; D gene: NA; CDR3 protein: CASSQDIAQDSGYTF; CDR3 DNA: TGCGCCAGCAGCCAAGATATCGCTCAGGACAGCGGCTACACCTTC
J gene: TRBJ1-6; V gene: TRBV7-2; clone size: NA; D gene: NA; CDR3 protein: CASSLVGGTWSPLHF; CDR3 DNA: TGTGCCAGCAGCTTAGTTGGTGGGACGTGGTCACCCCTCCACTTT
J gene: TRBJ1-3; V gene: TRBV12-3/TRBV12-4; clone size: NA; D gene: TRBD1; CDR3 protein: CASSLAPDRVEGNTIYF; CDR3 DNA: TGTGCCAGCAGTTTAGCCCCGGACAGGGTGGAAGGAAACACCATATATTTT
J gene: TRBJ2-7; V gene: TRBV10-3; clone size: NA; D gene: NA; CDR3 protein: CAISEFNEQYF; CDR3 DNA: TGTGCCATCAGTGAATTCAACGAGCAGTACTTC